This T cell receptor beta chain was observed in a study of T cell changes during pregnancy in multiple sclerosis. Sequenced by immunoSEQ multiplex PCR; TCRdb stores in-frame clones only, minus some. The sample contains about 32,000 clones, around 90% of which appear only once. This receptor was taken from a female donor in good health, enrolled as a control in a pregnancy study. The sample here was CD4+ T cells from peripheral blood mononuclear cells, taken after pregnancy.

CDR3 in DNA: TGTGCCAGTAGTATAGGAACTAGCGGGACCTACGAGCAGTACTTC. Its translation: CASSIGTSGTYEQYF. The chain recombines TRBV19 with TRBJ2-7; 10 bases align to TRBD2. This CDR3 spans 15 amino acids. The J segment lost 2 bases and the V segment lost 1 base, leaving 2 bases of the junction unmatched. From germline, CDR1 is LNHDA and CDR2 SQIVND (reference sequence).